Each of the 14 T cell receptor beta chains below was sequenced from the same sample in a study of somatic mutations in cytotoxic T cells in rheumatoid arthritis. TCRdb keeps only in-frame clones here, not all; method: immunoSEQ multiplex PCR. The data contain approximately 9,700 clones, around four fifths of them singletons. The sample consisted of CD8+ T cells sorted from blood. These TCRs come from an adult with rheumatoid arthritis.

The rearrangement uses TRBV7-6 and TRBJ2-3; TRBD1 is a possible D gene (6 bases). This CDR3 has 14 residues. Germline V gives CDR1 SGHVS, CDR2 FNYEAQ. Trimming took off 6 bases at V and 3 bases at J, with 13 bases between the two ends. The DNA for the CDR3 is TGTGCCAGCAGGGCAGGGGATGGAACAGATACGCAGTATTTT. As protein: CASRAGDGTDTQYF.

This clone is a singleton in its sample. The chain combines TRBV6-6 with TRBJ2-2; D gene uncertain. V was clipped by 3 bases and J by 8 bases, with 7 bases between them. The CDR3 totals 12 residues. From germline, CDR1 is MNHNY and CDR2 SVGAGI (reference sequence). CDR3 protein: CASSYGTGELFF. The CDR3 coding sequence is TGTGCCAGCAGTTATGGTACGGGGGAGCTGTTTTTT.

The chain combines TRBV19 with TRBJ2-2; D possibly matches TRBD1 or TRBD2 (5 bases each). This CDR3 comprises 13 residues. Trimming took off 4 bases at V and 6 bases at J, with 9 bases between the two ends. From germline, CDR1 is LNHDA and CDR2 SQIVND (reference sequence). DNA of the CDR3: TGTGCCAGTAGTAGAGGGGTGGCCGGGGAGCTGTTTTTT. Translation: CASSRGVAGELFF.

The chain carries TRBV4-1 and TRBJ2-3; no firm D call. Germline V CDR1 and CDR2: MGHRA, YSYEKL. The CDR3 totals 17 residues. V lost 0 bases, J lost 0 bases, and 13 bases lay in between. The CDR3 region is CASSQDLLAPSTDTQYF. For the CDR3, the DNA is TGCGCCAGCAGCCAAGATCTATTAGCCCCTAGCACAGATACGCAGTATTTT.

The CDR3 loop reads CASSDTTGPYSGANVLTF. In DNA, the CDR3 is TGTGCCAGCAGTGACACGACAGGACCGTACTCTGGGGCCAACGTCCTGACTTTC. The rearrangement uses TRBV6-1 and TRBJ2-6; perhaps TRBD1 as D (6 bases). V was trimmed by 3 bases and J by 0 bases, leaving 15 bases between them. The CDR3 is 18 amino acids. Germline-derived CDR1 and CDR2 are MNHNS and SASEGT.

This chain joins TRBV27 and TRBJ2-3; perhaps TRBD1 as D (6 bases). Germline CDR1 reads MNHEY; CDR2 reads SMNVEV (reference sequence). The CDR3 extends over 14 amino acids. With 3 bases removed from V and 6 bases from J, the gap between germline ends came to 13 bases. DNA of the CDR3: TGTGCCAGCAGTTTTGTGGGGGCCAGTGATACGCAGTATTTT. Amino acid sequence: CASSFVGASDTQYF.

The genes are TRBV4-2 and TRBJ2-6; 7 nucleotides line up with TRBD1. The germline gives CDR1 LGHNA, CDR2 YNFKEQ. J lost 0 bases, V lost 4 bases, and 12 bases had no gene match. The CDR3 loop spans 19 amino acids. The CDR3 reads CASSLMFGQDSSGANVLTF. CDR3 sequence (DNA): TGTGCCAGCAGCCTTATGTTTGGACAGGACTCCTCTGGGGCCAACGTCCTGACTTTC.

In DNA form, the CDR3 reads TGTGCCAGCAGCTTAGCGGGACTAGCGGGACCTATACTCGAGGATGAGCAGTTCTTC. Protein sequence: CASSLAGLAGPILEDEQFF. The chain links TRBV13 to TRBJ2-1; 13 nucleotides line up with TRBD2. The CDR3 length is 19 residues. Trimming took 1 base from V and 8 from J; bases not matched to a gene: 14. Germline V lookup: CDR1 PRHDT, CDR2 FYEKMQ (reference sequence). Looking up the rest from reference TRBV13 and TRBJ2-1 gives the full variable domain: AAGVIQSPRHLIKEKRETATLKCYPIPRHDTVYWYQQGPGQDPQFLISFYEKMQSDKGSIPDRFSAQQFSDYHSELNMSSLELGDSALYFCASSLAGLAGPILEDEQFFGPGTRLTVL.

V is TRBV6-4 and J is TRBJ1-5, with TRBD1 matching over 10 bases. The germline gives CDR1 MRHNA, CDR2 SNTAGT. The CDR3 is 16 residues long. V lost 4 bases to trimming and J lost 8 bases; unmatched junction nucleotides: 11. This CDR3 is CASSANRDRGVKPQHF. The DNA for the CDR3 is TGTGCCAGCAGTGCTAATCGGGACAGGGGTGTGAAGCCCCAGCATTTT.

This clone was observed a single time. The genes are TRBV29-1 and TRBJ1-2, with D perhaps TRBD1 (6 bases). This CDR3 has 10 amino acids. Germline loops: CDR1 SQVTM, CDR2 ANQGSEA. The V gene lost 7 bases and the J gene lost 7 bases, with 10 bases spanning the gap. DNA of the CDR3: TGCAGCGGGGGGGCGATTGGCTACACCTTC. Translated: CSGGAIGYTF.

The chain has TRBV7-6 and TRBJ2-7, with 9 bases aligning to TRBD2. V lost 6 bases to trimming and J lost 4 bases; unmatched junction nucleotides: 13. This CDR3 has 16 amino acids. CDR1 SGHVS and CDR2 FNYEAQ come from the germline V gene. CDR3 amino acids: CASSFGLAGESYEQYF. The DNA of the CDR3 is TGTGCCAGCAGTTTTGGATTAGCGGGAGAAAGTTACGAGCAGTACTTC.

V gene TRBV30 combines with J gene TRBJ2-7; maybe TRBD1 (5 bases). Trimming left V 1 base short and J 0 bases short, with 19 bases between. The CDR3 is 17 amino acids. Germline CDR1 GTSNPN, CDR2 SVGIG (reference sequence). The DNA for the CDR3 is TGTGCCTGGAGTGAAAGGGCAGGGAAAACGAGCTCCTACGAGCAGTACTTC. This gives the protein CAWSERAGKTSSYEQYF.

The gene calls are TRBV2 and TRBJ1-1, with D possibly being TRBD1 (6 bases). The germline V gene has CDR1 SNHLY and CDR2 FYNNEI. The CDR3 sequence is 17 residues long. V lost 2 bases and J 1 base, leaving 17 bases between the germline ends. CDR3 nucleotide sequence: TGTGCCAGCAGTGAAAGCTATGGAACAGGGCGGAACACTGAAGCTTTCTTT. Its translation: CASSESYGTGRNTEAFF.

This chain uses TRBV4-2 with TRBJ2-5; D not resolved. This CDR3 comprises 16 residues. V was cut by 0 bases and J by 2 bases, with 13 bases left in between. Per the germline V gene, CDR1 is LGHNA and CDR2 is YNFKEQ. CDR3 region: CASSQESLLVQETQYF. CDR3 nucleotides: TGTGCCAGCAGCCAAGAATCTTTACTCGTACAAGAGACCCAGTACTTC.